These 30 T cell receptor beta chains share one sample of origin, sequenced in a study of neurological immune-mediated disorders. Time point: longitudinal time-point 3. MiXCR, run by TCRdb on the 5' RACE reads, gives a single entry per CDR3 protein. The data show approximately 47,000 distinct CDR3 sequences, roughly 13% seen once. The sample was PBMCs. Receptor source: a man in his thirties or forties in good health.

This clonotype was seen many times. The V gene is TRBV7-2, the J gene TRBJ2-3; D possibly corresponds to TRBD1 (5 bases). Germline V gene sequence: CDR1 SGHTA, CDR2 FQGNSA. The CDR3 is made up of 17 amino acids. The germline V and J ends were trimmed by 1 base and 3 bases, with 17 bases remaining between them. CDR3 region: CASSLEFLAGLTDTQYF. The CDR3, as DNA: TGTGCCAGCAGCTTAGAGTTCCTGGCAGGGCTAACAGATACGCAGTATTTT.

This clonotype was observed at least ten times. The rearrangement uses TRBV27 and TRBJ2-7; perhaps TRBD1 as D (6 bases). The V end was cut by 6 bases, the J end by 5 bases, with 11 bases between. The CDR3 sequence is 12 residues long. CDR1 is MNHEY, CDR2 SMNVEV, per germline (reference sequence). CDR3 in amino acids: CASSHSGDEQYF. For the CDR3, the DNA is TGTGCCAGCAGCCATTCAGGGGACGAGCAGTACTTC.

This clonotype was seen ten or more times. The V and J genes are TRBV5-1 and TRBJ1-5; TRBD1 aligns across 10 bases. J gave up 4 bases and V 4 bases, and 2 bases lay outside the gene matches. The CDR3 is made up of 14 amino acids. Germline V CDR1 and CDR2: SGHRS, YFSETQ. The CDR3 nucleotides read TGCGCCAGCAGCACGGGACAGGGGAATCAGCCCCAGCATTTT. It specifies CASSTGQGNQPQHF.

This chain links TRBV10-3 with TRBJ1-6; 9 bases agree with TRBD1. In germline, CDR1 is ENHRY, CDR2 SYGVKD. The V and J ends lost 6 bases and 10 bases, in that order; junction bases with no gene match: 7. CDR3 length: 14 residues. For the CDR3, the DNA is TGTGCCATCAGGATGGGACAGGGCCACTCACCCCTCCACTTT. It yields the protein CAIRMGQGHSPLHF.

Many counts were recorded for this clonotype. This CDR3 is CASREGGETQYF. CDR3 nucleotides: TGTGCCAGCAGGGAGGGGGGAGAGACCCAGTACTTC. The V and J genes are TRBV28 and TRBJ2-5; D could derive from TRBD1 or TRBD2 (6 bases each). Germline assignment: CDR1 MDHEN and CDR2 SYDVKM. This CDR3 spans 12 amino acids. V dropped 6 bases and J dropped 4 bases, with 9 bases sitting between them.

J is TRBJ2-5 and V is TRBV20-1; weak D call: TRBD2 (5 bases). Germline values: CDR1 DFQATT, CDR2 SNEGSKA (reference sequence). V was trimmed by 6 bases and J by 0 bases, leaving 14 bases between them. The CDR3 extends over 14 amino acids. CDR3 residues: CSAGSSTNQETQYF. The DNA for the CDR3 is TGCAGTGCCGGGTCATCGACTAACCAAGAGACCCAGTACTTC.

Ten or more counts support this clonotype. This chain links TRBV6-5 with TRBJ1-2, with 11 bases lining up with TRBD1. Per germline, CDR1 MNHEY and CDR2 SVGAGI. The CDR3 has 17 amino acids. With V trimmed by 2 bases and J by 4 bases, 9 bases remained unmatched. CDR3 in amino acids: CASSYIRTGGSSYGYTF. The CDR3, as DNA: TGTGCCAGCAGTTACATCAGGACAGGGGGCAGCAGCTATGGCTACACCTTC.

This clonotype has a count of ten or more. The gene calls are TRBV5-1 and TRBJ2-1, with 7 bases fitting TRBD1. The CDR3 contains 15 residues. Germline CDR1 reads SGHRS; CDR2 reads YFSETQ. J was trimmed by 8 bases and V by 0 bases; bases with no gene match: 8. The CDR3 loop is CASSLVAGGIDEQFF. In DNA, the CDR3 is TGCGCCAGCAGCTTGGTGGCAGGGGGTATCGATGAGCAGTTCTTC.

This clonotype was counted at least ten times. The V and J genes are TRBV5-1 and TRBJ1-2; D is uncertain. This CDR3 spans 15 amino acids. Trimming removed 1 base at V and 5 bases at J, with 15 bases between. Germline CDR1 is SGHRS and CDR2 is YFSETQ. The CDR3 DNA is TGCGCCAGCAGCTTGAGTACAGCCGACAATTATGGCTACACCTTC. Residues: CASSLSTADNYGYTF.

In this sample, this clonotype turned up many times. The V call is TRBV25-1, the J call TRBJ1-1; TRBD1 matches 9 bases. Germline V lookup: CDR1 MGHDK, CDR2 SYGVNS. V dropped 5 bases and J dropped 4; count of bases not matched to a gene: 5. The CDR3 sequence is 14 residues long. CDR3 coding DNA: TGTGCCAGCAGTTTTCGGGACAGGGCCACTGAAGCTTTCTTT. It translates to CASSFRDRATEAFF.

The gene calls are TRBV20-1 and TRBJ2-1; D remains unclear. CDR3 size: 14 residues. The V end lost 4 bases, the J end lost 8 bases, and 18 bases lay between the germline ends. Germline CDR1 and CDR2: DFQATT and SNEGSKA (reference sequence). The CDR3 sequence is CSATDRVAWYEQFF. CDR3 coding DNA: TGCAGTGCTACCGATAGGGTGGCGTGGTATGAGCAGTTCTTC.

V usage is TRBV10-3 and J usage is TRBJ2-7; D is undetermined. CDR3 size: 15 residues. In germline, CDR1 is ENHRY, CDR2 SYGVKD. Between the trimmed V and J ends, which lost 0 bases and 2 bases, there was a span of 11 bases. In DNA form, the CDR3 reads TGTGCCATCAGTGAGTCGGGTGTGCTCGCCTACGAGCAGTACTTC. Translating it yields CAISESGVLAYEQYF.

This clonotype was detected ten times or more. This CDR3 is CSTTETDTQYF. The CDR3 DNA reads as TGCAGTACGACGGAAACAGATACGCAGTATTTT. The chain carries TRBV20-1 and TRBJ2-3; no firm D call. This CDR3 has 11 amino acids. V shed 8 bases and J shed 3 bases, with 9 bases lying between them. CDR1 is DFQATT, CDR2 SNEGSKA, per germline (reference sequence).

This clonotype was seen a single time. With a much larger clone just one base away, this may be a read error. CDR3: CASCMLGVTYEQYF. CDR3 nucleotides: TGCGCCAGCTGCATGCTAGGGGTCACCTACGAGCAGTACTTC. V and J are TRBV5-1 and TRBJ2-7, with TRBD1 as a possible D gene (5 bases). Germline assignment: CDR1 SGHRS and CDR2 YFSETQ. This CDR3 region has 14 residues. With 7 bases removed from V and 2 bases from J, the gap between germline ends came to 16 bases.

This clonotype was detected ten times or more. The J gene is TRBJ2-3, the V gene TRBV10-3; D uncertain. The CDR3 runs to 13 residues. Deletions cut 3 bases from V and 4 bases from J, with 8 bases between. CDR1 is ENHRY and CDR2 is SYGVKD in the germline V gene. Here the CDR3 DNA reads TGTGCCATCAGTGATTCAGGCGCAGATACGCAGTATTTT. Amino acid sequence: CAISDSGADTQYF.

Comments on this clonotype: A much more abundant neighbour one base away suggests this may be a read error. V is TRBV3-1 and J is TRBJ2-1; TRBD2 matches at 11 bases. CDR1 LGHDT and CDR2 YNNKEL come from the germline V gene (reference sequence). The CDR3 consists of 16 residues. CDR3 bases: TGTGCCATCAGCCAAGGGCGACTAGCGGGATTCGATGAGCAGTTCTTC. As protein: CAISQGRLAGFDEQFF.

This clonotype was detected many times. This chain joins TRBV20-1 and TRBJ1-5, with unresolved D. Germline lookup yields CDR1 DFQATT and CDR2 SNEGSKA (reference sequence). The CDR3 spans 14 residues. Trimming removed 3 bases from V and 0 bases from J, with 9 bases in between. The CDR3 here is CSASAQYSNQPQHF. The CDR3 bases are TGCAGTGCTAGTGCACAGTATAGCAATCAGCCCCAGCATTTT.

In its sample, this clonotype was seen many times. The CDR3 loop reads CASSLQTGTSAYEQYF. CDR3 in DNA: TGTGCCAGCAGCCTACAGACCGGGACTAGCGCCTACGAGCAGTACTTC. The gene calls are TRBV7-8 and TRBJ2-7; 10 nucleotides align to TRBD2. Germline CDR1 SGHVS, CDR2 FQNEAQ. The CDR3 contains 16 residues. V dropped 5 bases and J dropped 2; count of bases not matched to a gene: 9. The full variable domain, its missing parts supplied by reference TRBV7-8 and TRBJ2-7, is GAGVSQSPRYKVAKRGQDVALRCDPISGHVSLFWYQQALGQGPEFLTYFQNEAQLDKSGLPSDRFFAERPEGSVSTLKIQRTQQEDSAVYLCASSLQTGTSAYEQYFGPGTRLTVT.

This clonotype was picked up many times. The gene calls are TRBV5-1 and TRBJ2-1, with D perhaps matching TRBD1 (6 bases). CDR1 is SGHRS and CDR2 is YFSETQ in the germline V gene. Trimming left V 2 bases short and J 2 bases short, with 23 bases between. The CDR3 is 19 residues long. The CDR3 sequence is CASSFPISPQGLTYNEQFF. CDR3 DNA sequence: TGCGCCAGCAGCTTCCCAATTAGCCCTCAGGGGCTTACCTACAATGAGCAGTTCTTC.

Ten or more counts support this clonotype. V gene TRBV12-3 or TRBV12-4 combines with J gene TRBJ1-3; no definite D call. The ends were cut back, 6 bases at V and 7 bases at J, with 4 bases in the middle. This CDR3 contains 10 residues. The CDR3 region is CASRRNTIYF. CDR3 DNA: TGTGCCAGCAGGCGGAACACCATATATTTT.

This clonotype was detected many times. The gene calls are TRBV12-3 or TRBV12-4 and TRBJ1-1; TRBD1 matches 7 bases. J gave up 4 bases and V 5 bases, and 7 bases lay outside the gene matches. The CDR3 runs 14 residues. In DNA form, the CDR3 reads TGTGCCAGCAGTAGTACAGGGGCGACCACTGAAGCTTTCTTT. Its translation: CASSSTGATTEAFF.

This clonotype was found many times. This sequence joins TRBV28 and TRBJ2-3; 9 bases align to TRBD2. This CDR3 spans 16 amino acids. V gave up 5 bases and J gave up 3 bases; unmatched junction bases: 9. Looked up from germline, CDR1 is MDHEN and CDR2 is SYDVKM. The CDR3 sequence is CASSLQGSGRTDTQYF. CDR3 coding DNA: TGTGCCAGCAGTCTTCAGGGCAGCGGGAGGACAGATACGCAGTATTTT.

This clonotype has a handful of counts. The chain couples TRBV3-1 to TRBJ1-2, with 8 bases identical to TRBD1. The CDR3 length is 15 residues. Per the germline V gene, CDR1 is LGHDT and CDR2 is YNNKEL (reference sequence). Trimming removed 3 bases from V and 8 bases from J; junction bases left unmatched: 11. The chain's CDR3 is CASSHSRTGPVGYTF. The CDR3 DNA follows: TGTGCCAGCAGCCATTCCCGGACAGGGCCAGTGGGCTACACCTTC.

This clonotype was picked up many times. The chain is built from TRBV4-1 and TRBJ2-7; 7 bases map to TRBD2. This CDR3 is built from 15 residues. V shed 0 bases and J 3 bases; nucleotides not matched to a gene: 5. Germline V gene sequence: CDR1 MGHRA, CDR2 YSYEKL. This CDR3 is CASSQDRASGYEQYF. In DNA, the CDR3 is TGCGCCAGCAGCCAAGATAGGGCTAGCGGCTACGAGCAGTACTTC.

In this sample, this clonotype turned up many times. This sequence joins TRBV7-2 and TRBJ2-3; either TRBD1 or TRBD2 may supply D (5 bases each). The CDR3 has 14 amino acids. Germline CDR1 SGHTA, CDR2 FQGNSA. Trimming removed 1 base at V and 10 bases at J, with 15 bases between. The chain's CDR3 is CASSLEGPAGAQYF. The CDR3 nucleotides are TGTGCCAGCAGCTTAGAGGGACCCGCCGGGGCGCAGTATTTT. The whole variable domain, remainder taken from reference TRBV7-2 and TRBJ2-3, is GAGVSQSPSNKVTEKGKDVELRCDPISGHTALYWYRQSLGQGLEFLIYFQGNSAPDKSGLPSDRFSAERTGGSVSTLTIQRTQQEDSAVYLCASSLEGPAGAQYFGPGTRLTVL.

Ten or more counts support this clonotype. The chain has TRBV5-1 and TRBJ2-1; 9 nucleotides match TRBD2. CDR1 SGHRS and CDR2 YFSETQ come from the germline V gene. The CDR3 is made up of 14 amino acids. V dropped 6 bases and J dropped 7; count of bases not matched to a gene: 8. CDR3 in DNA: TGCGCCAGCACCCTTGGCGGGAGGGGAAATGAGCAGTTCTTC. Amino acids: CASTLGGRGNEQFF.

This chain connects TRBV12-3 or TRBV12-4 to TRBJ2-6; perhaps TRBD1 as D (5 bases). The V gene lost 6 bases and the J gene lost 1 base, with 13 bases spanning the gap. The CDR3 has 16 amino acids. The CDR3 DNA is TGTGCCAGCAGGCGTGCTGCAGGGTCTGGGGCCAACGTCCTGACTTTC. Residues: CASRRAAGSGANVLTF.

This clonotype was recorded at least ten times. The CDR3 DNA sequence: TGTGCCAGCACCGGAGGCATGGATAATTCACCCCTCCACTTT. The encoded protein is CASTGGMDNSPLHF. This rearrangement joins TRBV7-9 to TRBJ1-6; D is unresolved. The germline V gene encodes CDR1 SEHNR and CDR2 FQNEAQ (reference sequence). Trimming removed 7 bases from V and 5 bases from J, with 12 bases in between. The CDR3 spans 14 residues.

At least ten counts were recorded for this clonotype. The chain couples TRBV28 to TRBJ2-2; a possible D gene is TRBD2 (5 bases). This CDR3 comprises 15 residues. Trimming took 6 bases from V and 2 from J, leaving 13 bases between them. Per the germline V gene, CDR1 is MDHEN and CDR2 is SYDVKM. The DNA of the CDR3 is TGTGCCAGCAGCCCGCCCACGGGAAACACCGGGGAGCTGTTTTTT. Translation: CASSPPTGNTGELFF.

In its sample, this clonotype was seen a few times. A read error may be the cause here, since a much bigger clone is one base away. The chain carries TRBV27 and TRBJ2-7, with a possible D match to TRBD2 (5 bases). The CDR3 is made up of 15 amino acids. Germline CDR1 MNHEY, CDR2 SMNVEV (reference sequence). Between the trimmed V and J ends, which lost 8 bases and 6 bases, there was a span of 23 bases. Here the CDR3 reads CASQMRVARVSEQYF. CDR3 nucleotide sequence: TGTGCCAGCCAGATGCGGGTAGCGAGAGTCTCCGAGCAGTACTTC.